This T cell receptor (beta chain) stems from a study of persistence of HIV-infected CD4 T cells. Details on this clone: Its antigen is still unknown.

This was the immunoSEQ version 4 assay in survey mode. The table came from immunoSEQ multiplex PCR; TCRdb's copy has only in-frame clones and leaves some out. The sample has about 37,000 clones, around 80% seen once; the top ten hold 1.5% to 2%. Stimulation used around 9.1 ug/mL lysate from CMV-infected fibroblasts. CD40L-negative CD69-negative CD45RO-high memory CD4+ T cells were sorted as populations depleted of antigen-responding cells. V was clipped by 2 bases and J by 0 bases, with 8 bases between them. This CDR3 comprises 15 residues. Per germline, CDR1 MNHEY and CDR2 SVGAGI. The V gene is TRBV6-5, the J gene TRBJ1-5, with D perhaps matching TRBD1 (5 bases). The clonotype originates from an adult man with HIV who was CMV-seropositive. This specimen consisted of CD4+ T cells sorted from PBMCs after roughly 18-hour stimulation, obtained from a patient who received antiretroviral therapy. The CDR3 DNA reads as TGTGCCAGCAGTTACGGGGCTTATAGCAATCAGCCCCAGCATTTT. Protein product: CASSYGAYSNQPQHF.